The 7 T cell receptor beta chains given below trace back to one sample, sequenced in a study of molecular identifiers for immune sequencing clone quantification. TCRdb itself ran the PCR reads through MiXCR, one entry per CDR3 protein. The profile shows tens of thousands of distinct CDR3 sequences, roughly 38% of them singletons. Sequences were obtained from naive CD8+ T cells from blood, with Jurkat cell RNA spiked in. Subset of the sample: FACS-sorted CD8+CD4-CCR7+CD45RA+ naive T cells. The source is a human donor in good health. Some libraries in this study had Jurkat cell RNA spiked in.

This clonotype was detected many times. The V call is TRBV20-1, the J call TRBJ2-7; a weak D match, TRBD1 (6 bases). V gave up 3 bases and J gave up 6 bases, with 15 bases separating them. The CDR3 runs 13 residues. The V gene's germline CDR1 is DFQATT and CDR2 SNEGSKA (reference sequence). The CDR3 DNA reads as TGCAGTGCTAGGCGGGCAGGGGAATTCGAGCAGTACTTC. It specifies CSARRAGEFEQYF.

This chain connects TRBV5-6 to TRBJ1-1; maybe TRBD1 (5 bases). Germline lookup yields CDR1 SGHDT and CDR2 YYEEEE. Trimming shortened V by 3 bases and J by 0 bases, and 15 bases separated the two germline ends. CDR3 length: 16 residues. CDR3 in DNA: TGTGCCAGCAGCTATGGGACGGCAAGCATGAACACTGAAGCTTTCTTT. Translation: CASSYGTASMNTEAFF. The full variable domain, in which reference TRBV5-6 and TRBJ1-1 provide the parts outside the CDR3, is DAGVTQSPTHLIKTRGQQVTLRCSPKSGHDTVSWYQQALGQGPQFIFQYYEEEERQRGNFPDRFSGHQFPNYSSELNVNALLLGDSALYLCASSYGTASMNTEAFFGQGTRLTVV.

The CDR3 here is CASSQDWLETQYF. The DNA for the CDR3 is TGTGCCAGCAGCCAAGATTGGTTGGAGACCCAGTACTTC. J is TRBJ2-5 and V is TRBV4-2; D is uncertain. The CDR3 sequence is 13 residues long. Germline V gene sequence: CDR1 LGHNA, CDR2 YNFKEQ. V dropped 0 bases and J dropped 5 bases, with 7 bases sitting between them.

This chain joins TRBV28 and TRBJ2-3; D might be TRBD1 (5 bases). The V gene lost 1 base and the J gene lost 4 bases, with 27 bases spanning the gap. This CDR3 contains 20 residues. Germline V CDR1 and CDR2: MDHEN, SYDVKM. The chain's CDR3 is CASSLFRFGASLPGPDTQYF. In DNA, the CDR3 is TGTGCCAGCAGTTTATTCCGGTTTGGGGCATCTTTGCCAGGTCCAGATACGCAGTATTTT.

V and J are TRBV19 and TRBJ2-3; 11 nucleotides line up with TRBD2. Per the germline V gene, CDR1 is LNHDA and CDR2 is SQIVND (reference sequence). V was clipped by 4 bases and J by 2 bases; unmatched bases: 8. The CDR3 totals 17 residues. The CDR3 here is CASSTTLAGVYTDTQYF. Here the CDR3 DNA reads TGTGCCAGTAGTACGACACTAGCGGGAGTATACACAGATACGCAGTATTTT.

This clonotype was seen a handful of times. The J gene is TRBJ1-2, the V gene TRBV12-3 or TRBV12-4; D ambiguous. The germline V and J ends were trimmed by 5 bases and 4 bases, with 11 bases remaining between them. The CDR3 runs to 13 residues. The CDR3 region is CASSHGMAYGYTF. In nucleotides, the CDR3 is TGTGCCAGCAGTCACGGTATGGCCTATGGCTACACCTTC.

In DNA form, the CDR3 reads TGCAGTGCTAGAGTGCAGGGATACAATGAGCAGTTCTTC. Encoded protein: CSARVQGYNEQFF. The chain links TRBV20-1 to TRBJ2-1, with D perhaps TRBD1 (5 bases). The V gene lost 1 base and the J gene lost 4 bases, with 8 bases spanning the gap. Per the germline V gene, CDR1 is DFQATT and CDR2 is SNEGSKA (reference sequence). The CDR3 length is 13 residues.